This TCR beta chain was recorded in a study of T cell changes during pregnancy in multiple sclerosis (dated by TCRdb to about 2019). Notes on the research overall: The study looked at changes in the T cell repertoire across pregnancy in women with multiple sclerosis.

Library construction relied on the immunoSEQ multiplex PCR assay. In TCRdb, the immuneACCESS table is reduced to in-frame sequences with V and J assigned. These tables do not hold every clone; where another copy was compared, an unresolved V gene accounts for under half, and the others remain unexplained. Across this sample there are roughly 99,000 clones, with about 91% seen only once. The top ten hold 2% to 3% of the sample. Of note for this clone: The antigen it recognizes is unknown. Nothing much larger sits one base from this clone, and base qualities are not available.

The sequence came from a female donor in good health, enrolled as a control in a pregnancy study. The material sequenced was peripheral blood, taken after pregnancy.

The nucleotides are TGTGCCAGCAGTGAAACTAGCGGGGCTCCTAGCGAGCAGTACTTC. This gives the protein CASSETSGAPSEQYF. The sequence is built from TRBV2 and TRBJ2-7; 10 junctional bases match TRBD2. V lost 2 bases and J lost 6 bases, and the count of bases not matched to a germline gene is 7. There are 15 amino acids in the CDR3, from cysteine to phenylalanine inclusive. Of the read, only the CDR3 DNA is kept; its 45 bases are in frame from base 1. The germline V gene provides CDR1 SNHLY and CDR2 FYNNEI.